This T cell receptor beta chain was obtained from a study of blood T cell repertoires in COVID-19. Study background: Samples representing acute and convalescent COVID-19 were sourced from the United States, Italy and Spain. In each case, the material was cDNA or gDNA derived from T cells, B-cell-depleted T cells, or PBMCs.

As handled by the study authors: Reference gene primer amplification gave nucleated cell count estimates. TCRdb keeps only in-frame clones here, not all; method: immunoSEQ multiplex PCR. V, J and clone size are taken as reported in that table, and D and trimming were inferred from the DNA itself. This table holds more than 110,000 clones, 65% to 90% found once. CDR3 length: 16 amino acids. Germline V gene sequence: CDR1 SGHNT, CDR2 YYREEE (reference sequence). Trimming cost V 4 bases and J 4 bases; bases outside gene matches: 9. This sequence originates from a man aged 50 or older with acute or convalescent COVID-19. V and J are TRBV5-4 and TRBJ2-7, with TRBD1 identical over 12 bases. Sequenced material: peripheral blood. The CDR3 nucleotides are TGTGCCAGCAGCCGTCCCGGGACAGGGGGCCGGTACGAGCAGTACTTC. Translation: CASSRPGTGGRYEQYF.